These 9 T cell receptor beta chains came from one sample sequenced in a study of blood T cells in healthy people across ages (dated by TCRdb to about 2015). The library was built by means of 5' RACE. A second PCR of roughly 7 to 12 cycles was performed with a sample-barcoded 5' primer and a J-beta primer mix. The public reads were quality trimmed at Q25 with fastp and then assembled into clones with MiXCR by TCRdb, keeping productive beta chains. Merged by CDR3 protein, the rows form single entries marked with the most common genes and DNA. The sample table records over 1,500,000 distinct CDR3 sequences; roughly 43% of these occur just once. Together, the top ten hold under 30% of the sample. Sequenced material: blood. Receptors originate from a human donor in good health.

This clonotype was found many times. For the CDR3, the DNA is TGTGCCAGCAGTTCCGGACAGGATAATTCACCCCTCCACTTT. Its translation is CASSSGQDNSPLHF. V and J are TRBV6-2 or TRBV6-3 and TRBJ1-6, with 7 positions matching TRBD1. The trim removed 4 bases at V and 5 bases at J, leaving 2 bases unmatched. The CDR3 has 14 residues. Germline lookup yields CDR1 MNHEY and CDR2 SVGEGT.

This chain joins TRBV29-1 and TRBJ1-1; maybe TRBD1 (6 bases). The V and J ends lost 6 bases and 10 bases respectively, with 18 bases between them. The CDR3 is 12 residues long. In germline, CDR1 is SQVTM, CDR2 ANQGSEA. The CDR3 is CSVALSTGSAFF. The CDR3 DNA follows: TGCAGCGTGGCGTTGTCAACAGGGTCAGCTTTCTTT.

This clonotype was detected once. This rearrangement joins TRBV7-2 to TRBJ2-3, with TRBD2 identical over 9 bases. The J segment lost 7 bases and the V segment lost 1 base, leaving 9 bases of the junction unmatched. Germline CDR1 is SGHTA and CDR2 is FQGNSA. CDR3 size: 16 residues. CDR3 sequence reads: CASSLGEGAGGHTQYF. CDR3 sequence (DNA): TGTGCCAGCAGCTTAGGAGAGGGCGCGGGGGGGCATACGCAGTATTTT.

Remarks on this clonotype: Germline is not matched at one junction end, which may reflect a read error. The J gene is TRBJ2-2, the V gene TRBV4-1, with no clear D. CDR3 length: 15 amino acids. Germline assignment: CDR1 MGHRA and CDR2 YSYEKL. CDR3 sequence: CASNQDLVEAGELFF. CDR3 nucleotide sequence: TGCGCCAGCAACCAAGATCTGGTAGAAGCCGGGGAGCTGTTTTTT.

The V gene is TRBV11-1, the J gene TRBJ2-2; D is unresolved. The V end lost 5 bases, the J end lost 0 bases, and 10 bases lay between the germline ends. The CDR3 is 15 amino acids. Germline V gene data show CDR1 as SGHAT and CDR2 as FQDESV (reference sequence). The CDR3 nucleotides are TGTGCCAGCAGCCCCGGGTCTGCGAACACCGGGGAGCTGTTTTTT. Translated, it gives CASSPGSANTGELFF.

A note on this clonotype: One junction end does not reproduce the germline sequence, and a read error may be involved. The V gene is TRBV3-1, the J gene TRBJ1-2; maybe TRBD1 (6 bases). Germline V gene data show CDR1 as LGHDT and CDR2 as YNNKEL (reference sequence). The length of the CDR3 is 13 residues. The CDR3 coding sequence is TGTGCCAGCAGTCAAGAGTACAGGGTTGGCTACACCTTC. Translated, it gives CASSQEYRVGYTF.

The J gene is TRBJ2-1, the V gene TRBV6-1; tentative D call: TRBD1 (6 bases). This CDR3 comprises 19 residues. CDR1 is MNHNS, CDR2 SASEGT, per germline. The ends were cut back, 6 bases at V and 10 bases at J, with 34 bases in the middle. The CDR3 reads CASSPASLTVRDNAEEQFF. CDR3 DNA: TGTGCCAGCAGCCCCGCAAGCCTTACAGTAAGGGACAACGCAGAAGAGCAGTTCTTC.

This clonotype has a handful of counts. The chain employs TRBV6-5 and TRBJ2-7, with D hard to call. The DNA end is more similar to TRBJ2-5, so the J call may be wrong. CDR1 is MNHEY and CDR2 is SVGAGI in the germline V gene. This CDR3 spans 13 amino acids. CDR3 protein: CASSPPLRETQYF. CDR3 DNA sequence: TGTGCCAGCAGTCCCCCCTTGCGGGAGACCCAGTACTTC.

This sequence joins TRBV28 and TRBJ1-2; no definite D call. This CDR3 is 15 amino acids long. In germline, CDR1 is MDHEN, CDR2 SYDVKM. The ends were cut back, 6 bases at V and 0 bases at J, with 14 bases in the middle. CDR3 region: CASSPFRYANYGYTF. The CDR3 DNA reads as TGTGCCAGCAGCCCCTTCCGATACGCTAACTATGGCTACACCTTC.